The 20 T cell receptor beta chains presented below share a single source sample, sequenced in a study of radiation and T cells in renal cell carcinoma (dated by TCRdb to the early 2020s). Library preparation employed the immunoSEQ multiplex PCR assay. What TCRdb holds here is the immuneACCESS table cut down to in-frame rearrangements. Part of the clones is not present; checked against another copy, under half of the missing clones reflect an unresolved V gene, and the others are unexplained. The sample table records some 150,000 clones; over 75% of these occur just once. 9.5% to 15% of the sample rests with the top ten. Interpreted using the paper, the time point label stands for: baseline pretreatment blood. This specimen's treatment or condition label, per the study, means: 15 Gy SBRT to primary tumor, nephrectomy 4 weeks later. Sequenced here: blood, sampled from a patient whose treatment included radiotherapy and nephrectomy. These TCRs come from a woman between 45 and 60 years old with renal cell carcinoma.

The CDR3 region is CASSQGNWEGDEQYF. The CDR3 nucleotides are TGCGCCAGCAGCCAAGGTAATTGGGAGGGTGACGAGCAGTACTTC. V is TRBV4-1 and J is TRBJ2-7; 7 positions match TRBD2. CDR3 length: 15 residues. Trimming took 1 base from V and 5 from J; bases not matched to a gene: 8. Germline V gene data show CDR1 as MGHRA and CDR2 as YSYEKL.

The sample holds one count of this clone. V gene TRBV5-5 combines with J gene TRBJ1-3, with TRBD1 identical over 7 bases. With V trimmed by 4 bases and J by 4 bases, 5 bases remained unmatched. The CDR3 has 14 residues. From germline, CDR1 is SGHKS and CDR2 YYEKEE (reference sequence). CDR3 region: CASSESDRGNTIYF. Written as DNA, the CDR3 is TGTGCCAGCAGCGAATCGGACAGGGGAAACACCATATATTTT.

The rearrangement uses TRBV18 and TRBJ1-1; possibly TRBD1 for D (6 bases). Germline assignment: CDR1 KGHSH and CDR2 LQKENI. The V gene lost 2 bases and the J gene lost 2 bases, with 9 bases spanning the gap. This CDR3 comprises 14 residues. The CDR3 DNA follows: TGTGCCAGCTCACCAACACAGGGCAACACTGAAGCTTTCTTT. Protein sequence: CASSPTQGNTEAFF.

The rearrangement links TRBV6-1 to TRBJ1-2; no reliable D call. Germline V gives CDR1 MNHNS, CDR2 SASEGT. Trimming cost V 2 bases and J 0 bases, with 7 bases left between them. The CDR3 consists of 14 residues. Here the CDR3 reads CASSETGSNYGYTF. The CDR3 DNA reads TGTGCCAGCAGTGAAACGGGATCTAACTATGGCTACACCTTC.

This sequence joins TRBV6-5 and TRBJ1-4; D not resolved. Trimming removed 3 bases from V and 1 base from J, with 6 bases in between. The CDR3 has 14 residues. Germline V gives CDR1 MNHEY, CDR2 SVGAGI. CDR3 region: CASSYRVTNEKLFF. The CDR3 DNA follows: TGTGCCAGCAGTTATAGGGTAACTAATGAAAAACTGTTTTTT.

This clone is a singleton in its sample. V is TRBV6-1 and J is TRBJ1-3; 8 bases agree with TRBD1. Germline CDR1 and CDR2: MNHNS and SASEGT. CDR3 size: 15 residues. V trimming: 0 bases; J trimming: 2 bases; junction bases outside the gene matches: 0. Here the CDR3 reads CASSEARGPGNTIYF. DNA for the CDR3: TGTGCCAGCAGTGAAGCCAGGGGGCCTGGAAACACCATATATTTT.

Only a few counts were recorded for this clone. The chain uses TRBV2 and TRBJ2-5; TRBD2 is a possible D gene (5 bases). V was clipped by 0 bases and J by 10 bases, with 15 bases between them. In germline, CDR1 is SNHLY, CDR2 FYNNEI. This CDR3 has 14 amino acids. The CDR3: CASSEALRGGGQYF. The CDR3 coding sequence is TGTGCCAGCAGTGAAGCGCTTCGGGGTGGCGGCCAGTACTTC.

The chain has TRBV19 and TRBJ1-1; possibly TRBD1 for D (6 bases). The CDR3 totals 16 residues. V lost 7 bases and J 0 bases, leaving 18 bases between the germline ends. Germline loops: CDR1 LNHDA, CDR2 SQIVND (reference sequence). CDR3 DNA sequence: TGTGCCAGTATGAAGACCGGGACACAACTGAACACTGAAGCTTTCTTT. Residues: CASMKTGTQLNTEAFF. The variable domain in full, completed from reference TRBV19 and TRBJ1-1, reads DGGITQSPKYLFRKEGQNVTLSCEQNLNHDAMYWYRQDPGQGLRLIYYSQIVNDFQKGDIAEGYSVSREKKESFPLTVTSAQKNPTAFYLCASMKTGTQLNTEAFFGQGTRLTVV.

The genes are TRBV5-7 and TRBJ1-1; possible D gene TRBD1, 6 bases. TRBV5-7 is classed as an ORF, of uncertain function. The CDR3 has 14 residues. CDR3 bases: TGTGCAGCACCAAGGACAGTAGTAAACACTGAAGCTTTCTTT. Encoded protein: CAAPRTVVNTEAFF.

This chain uses TRBV28 with TRBJ1-6, with TRBD1 as a possible D gene (5 bases). The CDR3 sequence is 16 residues long. V was shortened by 3 bases and J by 0 bases, with 9 bases between the two germline ends. The V gene's germline CDR1 is MDHEN and CDR2 SYDVKM. CDR3 loop: CASSFMGGSYNSPLHF. CDR3 bases: TGTGCCAGCAGTTTTATGGGGGGCTCCTATAATTCACCCCTCCACTTT.

This rearrangement joins TRBV5-5 to TRBJ1-1; 7 nucleotides line up with TRBD1. V was pared by 0 bases and J by 6 bases, with 8 bases of the junction left unmatched. The CDR3 loop spans 15 amino acids. Germline CDR1 is SGHKS and CDR2 is YYEKEE (reference sequence). This chain's CDR3 is CASSLVTGVVAEAFF. The DNA for the CDR3 is TGTGCCAGCAGCTTGGTAACAGGGGTAGTCGCTGAAGCTTTCTTT.

The gene calls are TRBV5-1 and TRBJ2-7; TRBD1 aligns across 11 bases. The CDR3 has 15 residues. Looked up from germline, CDR1 is SGHRS and CDR2 is YFSETQ. V trimming: 4 bases; J trimming: 3 bases; junction bases outside the gene matches: 6. The CDR3 coding sequence is TGCGCCAGCAGCATGGGACAGGGGGTTTTCTACGAGCAGTACTTC. It is translated as CASSMGQGVFYEQYF.

In this sample, this clone is medium-sized. This chain joins TRBV4-3 and TRBJ1-1; D is possibly TRBD1 (5 bases). Trimming pared 6 bases from V and 0 bases from J, leaving 11 bases between. Per the germline V gene, CDR1 is LGHNA and CDR2 is YSLEER. CDR3 length: 14 residues. CDR3 amino acids: CASSPDSLNTEAFF. The CDR3 coding sequence is TGCGCCAGCAGTCCAGACAGCCTGAACACTGAAGCTTTCTTT.

This chain connects TRBV7-6 to TRBJ2-7, with a tentative D call TRBD1 (6 bases). The CDR3 runs 14 residues. Trimming shortened V by 5 bases and J by 0 bases, and 11 bases separated the two germline ends. The germline V gene encodes CDR1 SGHVS and CDR2 FNYEAQ. The CDR3 coding sequence is TGTGCCAGCAGCCCTGACAGGTCCTCCTACGAGCAGTACTTC. The encoded protein is CASSPDRSSYEQYF.

The chain links TRBV29-1 to TRBJ2-3; D may be TRBD1 or TRBD2 (5 bases each). Between the trimmed V and J ends, which lost 3 bases and 4 bases, there was a span of 14 bases. The CDR3 extends over 14 amino acids. The germline V gene has CDR1 SQVTM and CDR2 ANQGSEA. For the CDR3, the DNA is TGCAGCGTTGAGGTCAGGGAGAGGCCAGATACGCAGTATTTT. Translation gives CSVEVRERPDTQYF.

Remarks on this clone: The same CDR3 also results from other DNA sequences found in this sample. V gene TRBV19 combines with J gene TRBJ1-1; D is unresolved. V shed 2 bases and J shed 0 bases, with 7 bases lying between them. This CDR3 has 14 residues. Germline V gives CDR1 LNHDA, CDR2 SQIVND (reference sequence). The CDR3 sequence is CASSIRRVNTEAFF. The CDR3 DNA sequence: TGTGCCAGTAGTATACGTCGGGTGAACACTGAAGCTTTCTTT.

The chain uses TRBV14 and TRBJ1-6; D is ambiguous. The ends were cut back, 5 bases at V and 7 bases at J, with 15 bases in the middle. CDR1 and CDR2 from the germline V gene are SGHDN and FVKESK. This CDR3 contains 15 residues. Here the CDR3 reads CASSDIRLPNSPLHF. The CDR3 nucleotides read TGTGCCAGCAGCGATATCCGGCTCCCAAATTCACCCCTCCACTTT.

A single count supports this clone. The chain employs TRBV19 and TRBJ2-1, with D possibly being TRBD2 (5 bases). Germline V CDR1 and CDR2: LNHDA, SQIVND (reference sequence). CDR3 size: 15 residues. V shed 4 bases and J shed 5 bases, with 15 bases lying between them. CDR3: CASSKERTLNNEQFF. The CDR3 DNA reads as TGTGCCAGTAGTAAAGAGAGGACTCTAAACAATGAGCAGTTCTTC.

The chain has TRBV6-5 and TRBJ1-4, with a tentative D call TRBD1 (5 bases). The V end lost 6 bases, the J end lost 7 bases, and 15 bases lay between the germline ends. CDR1 MNHEY and CDR2 SVGAGI come from the germline V gene. CDR3 length equals 14 residues. The CDR3 here is CASRSSGTGEKLFF. DNA for the CDR3: TGTGCCAGCAGGAGCAGTGGGACGGGTGAAAAACTGTTTTTT.

The chain carries TRBV5-6 and TRBJ2-2; 8 bases line up with TRBD2. Germline CDR1 reads SGHDT; CDR2 reads YYEEEE. J gave up 0 bases and V 6 bases, and 10 bases lay outside the gene matches. The CDR3 consists of 17 residues. CDR3 DNA sequence: TGTGCCAGCAACTTCGGGTGGCGGGGGGCGAACACCGGGGAGCTGTTTTTT. The encoded protein is CASNFGWRGANTGELFF.